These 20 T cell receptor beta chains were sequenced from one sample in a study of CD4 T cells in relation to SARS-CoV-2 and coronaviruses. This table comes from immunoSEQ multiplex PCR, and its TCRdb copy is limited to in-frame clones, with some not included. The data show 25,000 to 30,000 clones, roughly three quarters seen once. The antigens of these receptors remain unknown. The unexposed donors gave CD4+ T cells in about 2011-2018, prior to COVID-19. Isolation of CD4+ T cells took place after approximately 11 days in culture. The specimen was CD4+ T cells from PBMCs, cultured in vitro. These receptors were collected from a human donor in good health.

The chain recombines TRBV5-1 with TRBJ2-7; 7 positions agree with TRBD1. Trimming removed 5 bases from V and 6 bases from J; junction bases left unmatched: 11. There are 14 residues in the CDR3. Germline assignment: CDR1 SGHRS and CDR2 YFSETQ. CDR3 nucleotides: TGCGCCAGCAGTCTCGGGGCACAGGGGTCCGAGCAGTACTTC. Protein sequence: CASSLGAQGSEQYF.

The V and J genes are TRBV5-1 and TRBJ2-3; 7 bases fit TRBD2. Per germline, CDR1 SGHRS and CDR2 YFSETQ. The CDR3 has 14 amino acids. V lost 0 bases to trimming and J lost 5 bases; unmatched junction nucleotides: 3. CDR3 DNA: TGCGCCAGCAGCTTGGGGCGCGGGGGAGATACGCAGTATTTT. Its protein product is CASSLGRGGDTQYF.

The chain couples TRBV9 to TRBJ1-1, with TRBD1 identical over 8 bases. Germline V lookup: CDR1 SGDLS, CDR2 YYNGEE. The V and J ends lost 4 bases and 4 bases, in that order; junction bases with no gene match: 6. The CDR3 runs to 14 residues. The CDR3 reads CASSPRTGITEAFF. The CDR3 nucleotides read TGTGCCAGCAGCCCGAGGACAGGGATCACTGAAGCTTTCTTT.

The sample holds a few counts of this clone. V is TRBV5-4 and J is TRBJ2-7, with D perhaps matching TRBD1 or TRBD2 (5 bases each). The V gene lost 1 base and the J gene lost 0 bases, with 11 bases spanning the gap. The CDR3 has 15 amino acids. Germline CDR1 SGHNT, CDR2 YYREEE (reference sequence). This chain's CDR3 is CASSLSGRPSYEQYF. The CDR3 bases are TGTGCCAGCAGCTTGTCGGGACGCCCCTCCTACGAGCAGTACTTC.

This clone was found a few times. The CDR3 region is CASSRRLGGTEAFF. As DNA, the CDR3 is TGTGCCAGCAGTCGACGTTTGGGTGGGACTGAAGCTTTCTTT. This sequence joins TRBV6-5 and TRBJ1-1, with D unclear. Germline loops: CDR1 MNHEY, CDR2 SVGAGI. This CDR3 has 14 amino acids. Trimming took off 5 bases at V and 5 bases at J, with 15 bases between the two ends.

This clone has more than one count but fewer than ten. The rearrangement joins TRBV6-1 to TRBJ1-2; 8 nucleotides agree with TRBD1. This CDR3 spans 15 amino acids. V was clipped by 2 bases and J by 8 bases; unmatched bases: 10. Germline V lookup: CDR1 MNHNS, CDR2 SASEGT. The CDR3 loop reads CASSESYRGSYGYTF. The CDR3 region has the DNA TGTGCCAGCAGTGAATCTTACAGGGGGTCCTACGGCTACACCTTC.

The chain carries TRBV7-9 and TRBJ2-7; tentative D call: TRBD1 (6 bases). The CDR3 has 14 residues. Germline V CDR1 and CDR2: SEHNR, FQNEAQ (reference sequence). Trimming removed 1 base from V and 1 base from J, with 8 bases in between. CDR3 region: CASSLGTDSYEQYF. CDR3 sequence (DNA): TGTGCCAGCAGCTTAGGGACAGATTCCTACGAGCAGTACTTC.

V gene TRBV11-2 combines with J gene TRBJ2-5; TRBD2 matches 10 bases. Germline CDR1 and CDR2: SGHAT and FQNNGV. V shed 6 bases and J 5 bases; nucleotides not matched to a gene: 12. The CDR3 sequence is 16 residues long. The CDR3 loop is CASRSGLAAAGETQYF. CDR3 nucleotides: TGTGCCAGCAGATCCGGACTAGCGGCGGCTGGGGAGACCCAGTACTTC.

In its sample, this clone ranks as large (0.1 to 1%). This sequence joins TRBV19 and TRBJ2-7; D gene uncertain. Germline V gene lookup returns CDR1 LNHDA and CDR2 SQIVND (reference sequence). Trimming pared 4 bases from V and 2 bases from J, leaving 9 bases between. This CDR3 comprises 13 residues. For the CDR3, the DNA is TGTGCCAGTAGTACTCAAGGAACCTACGAGCAGTACTTC. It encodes CASSTQGTYEQYF. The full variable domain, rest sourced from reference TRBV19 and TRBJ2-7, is DGGITQSPKYLFRKEGQNVTLSCEQNLNHDAMYWYRQDPGQGLRLIYYSQIVNDFQKGDIAEGYSVSREKKESFPLTVTSAQKNPTAFYLCASSTQGTYEQYFGPGTRLTVT.

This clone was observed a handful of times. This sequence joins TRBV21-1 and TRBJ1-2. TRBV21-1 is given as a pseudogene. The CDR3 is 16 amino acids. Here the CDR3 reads CASSQYGYKTNYGYTF. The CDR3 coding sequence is TGTGCCAGCAGCCAATACGGGTATAAGACTAACTATGGCTACACCTTC.

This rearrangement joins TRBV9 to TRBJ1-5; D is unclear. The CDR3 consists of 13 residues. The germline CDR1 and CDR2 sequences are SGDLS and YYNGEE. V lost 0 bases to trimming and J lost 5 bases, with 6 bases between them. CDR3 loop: CASSVAPDQPQHF. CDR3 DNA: TGTGCCAGCAGCGTAGCCCCGGATCAGCCCCAGCATTTT.

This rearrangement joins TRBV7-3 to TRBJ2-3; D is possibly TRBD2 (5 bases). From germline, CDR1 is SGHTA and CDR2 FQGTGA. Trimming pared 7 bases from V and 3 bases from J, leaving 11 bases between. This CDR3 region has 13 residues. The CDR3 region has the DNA TGTGCCAGCACCCCCGGGGTTACAGATACGCAGTATTTT. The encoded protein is CASTPGVTDTQYF.

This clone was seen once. The CDR3 protein is CARRVTGKGYTF. DNA of the CDR3: TGTGCCAGAAGGGTGACAGGGAAGGGCTACACCTTC. The V and J genes are TRBV5-3 and TRBJ1-2; 7 bases are a match to TRBD1. TRBV5-3 is recorded as an ORF, its role being uncertain. After removal of 5 bases from V and 8 bases from J, the junction contained 6 bases not matched to a gene. The CDR3 length is 12 residues.

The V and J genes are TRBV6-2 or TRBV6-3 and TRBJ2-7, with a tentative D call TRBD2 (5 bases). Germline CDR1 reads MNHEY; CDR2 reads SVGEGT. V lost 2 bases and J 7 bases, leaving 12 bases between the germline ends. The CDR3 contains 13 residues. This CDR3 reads CASSYPPRREQYF. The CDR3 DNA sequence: TGTGCCAGCAGTTACCCGCCCCGGAGGGAGCAGTACTTC.

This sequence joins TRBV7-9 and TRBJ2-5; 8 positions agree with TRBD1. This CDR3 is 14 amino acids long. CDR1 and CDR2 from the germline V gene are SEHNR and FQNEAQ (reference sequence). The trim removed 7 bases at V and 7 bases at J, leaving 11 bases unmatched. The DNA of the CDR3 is TGTGCCAGCACCGGCAACAGGGGGTCCGCGACCCAGTACTTC. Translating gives CASTGNRGSATQYF.

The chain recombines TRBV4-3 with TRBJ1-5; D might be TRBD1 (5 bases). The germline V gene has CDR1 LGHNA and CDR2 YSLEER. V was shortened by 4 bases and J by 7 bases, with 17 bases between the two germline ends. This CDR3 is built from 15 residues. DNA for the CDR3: TGCGCCAGCAGCCCCAGAACAGGAGGGAGGCAGCCCCAGCATTTT. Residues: CASSPRTGGRQPQHF.

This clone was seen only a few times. In nucleotides, the CDR3 is TGTGCCAGCAGCTTAGATCACGGGGAAAATTCACCCCTCCACTTT. This codes for CASSLDHGENSPLHF. The gene calls are TRBV7-2 and TRBJ1-6; D is unclear. Deletions cut 1 base from V and 7 bases from J, with 11 bases between. The germline gives CDR1 SGHTA, CDR2 FQGNSA. The CDR3 sequence is 15 residues long.

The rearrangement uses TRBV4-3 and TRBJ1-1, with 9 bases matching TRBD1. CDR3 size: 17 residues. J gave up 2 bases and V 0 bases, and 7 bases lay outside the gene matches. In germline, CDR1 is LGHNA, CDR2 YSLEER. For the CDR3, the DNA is TGCGCCAGCAGCCAAGATCCGGGACAGGGAATTAACACTGAAGCTTTCTTT. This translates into CASSQDPGQGINTEAFF.

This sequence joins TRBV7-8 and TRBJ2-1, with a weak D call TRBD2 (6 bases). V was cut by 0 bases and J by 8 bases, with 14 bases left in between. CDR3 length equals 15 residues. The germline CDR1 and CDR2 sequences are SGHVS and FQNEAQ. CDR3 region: CASSLALAPIYEQFF. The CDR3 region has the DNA TGTGCCAGCAGCTTAGCCCTAGCGCCGATATATGAGCAGTTCTTC.

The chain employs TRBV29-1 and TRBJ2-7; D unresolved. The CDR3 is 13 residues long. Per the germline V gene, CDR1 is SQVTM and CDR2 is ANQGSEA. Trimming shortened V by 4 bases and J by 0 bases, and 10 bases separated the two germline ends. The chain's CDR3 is CSVVGRNSYEQYF. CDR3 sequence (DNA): TGCAGCGTTGTTGGGCGGAACTCCTACGAGCAGTACTTC.